This T cell receptor beta chain was profiled in a study of CXCR3-negative and CXCR3-positive naive CD8 T cells (dated by TCRdb to the late 2010s). With regard to the full study: In total, about 150 million TRB reads were obtained, or roughly 1.5 +/- 0.3 million reads per library. Data from 11 donors, pooled across two independent experiments, went into the diversity and physicochemical repertoire analyses. For the TRBV-TRBJ cluster analysis, the naive subsets came from 5 donors, while the memory cells came from 3 donors. Beyond this particular receptor, the publication reports: Freshly isolated PBMCs were used for most assays because CXCR3 expression partially decreased after cryopreservation. Within the same donor, TRBV-TRBJ usage looked similar between naive CXCR3-negative and CXCR3-positive cells, but memory cells had distinct patterns. TRB CDR3s from CXCR3-positive naive cells showed higher hydrophobicity (lower Kidera factor 4), lower energy, and higher strength and volume indices than CXCR3-negative naive cells. Comparably high repertoire diversity was found in both naive subsets, whereas much lower repertoire diversity was found in memory CD8+ T cells. Because surface CD5, which is linked to self-reactivity in mice, was comparable between the naive subsets, TCR interaction strength was also inferred from TRB CDR3 physicochemical properties.

For every CD8+ T cell subset, approximately 330,000 cells were flow-sorted straight into RLT lysis buffer, and each subset was sorted in triplicate. To keep memory contaminants out, a stringent definition of naive CD8+ T cells was applied: CD45RO-CCR7+CD27+CD95-. Standard density gradient centrifugation was used to isolate peripheral blood mononuclear cells from buffy coats. Naive CXCR3-negative and CXCR3-positive CD8+ T cells were flow-sorted using a FACSAria III. Total RNA was extracted from sorted cells with an RNeasy Mini Kit. On this clonotype itself: Its antigen is currently not known.

According to the germline V gene, CDR1 reads LGHNA and CDR2 reads YNFKEQ. Taken from cysteine to phenylalanine, the CDR3 has 16 residues. No DNA sequence was recorded. Reads for this sample came from a NextSeq 550. The Human TCR Profiling Kit (MiLaboratory) was used to prepare UMI-labeled 5' RACE TRB cDNA libraries. cDNA synthesis used the entire amount of extracted RNA, and PCR amplification then used the entire amount of cDNA produced. Libraries were prepared in parallel using an identical number of PCR cycles. The source study handled its data this way. MIGEC and MiXCR extracted about 54,000 +/- 9,700 unique UMI-labeled TRB cDNA molecules per library, requiring at least two reads per UMI. On average, 40,000 +/- 10,000 functional in-frame TRB CDR3 nucleotide clonotypes lacking stop codons were found per library. Diversity metrics, including normalized Shannon-Wiener and Chao1, were computed in VDJtools after downsampling to 5000 UMI-labeled TRB molecules per sample. VDJtools computed clonotype-size-weighted physicochemical properties of the central five CDR3 residues: interaction energy, strength, volume and Kidera factor 4. Each CDR3 protein sequence appears as one entry after TCRdb reprocessed the reads, and no DNA is included. TCRdb, rather than the study authors, made the V and J calls. In this sample's table one finds 90,000 to 100,000 distinct CDR3 sequences. The ten largest clones add up to 0.85% to 1.4% of the sample.

Recombination linked TRBV4-2 to TRBJ2-7; TCRdb proposes TRBD1, but this gene call is untestable without DNA. The sequencing sample was made of naive CXCR3+ CD8+ T cells from blood. This sample's cell subset or site label indicates: CD45RO-CCR7+CD27+CD95- naive CD8+ T cells expressing CXCR3 (TNR3+). The sequence was obtained from a human donor in good health. Some clones in this sample may be carry-over from other donors' samples. The CDR3 region reads CASRASFGTGAYEQYF.